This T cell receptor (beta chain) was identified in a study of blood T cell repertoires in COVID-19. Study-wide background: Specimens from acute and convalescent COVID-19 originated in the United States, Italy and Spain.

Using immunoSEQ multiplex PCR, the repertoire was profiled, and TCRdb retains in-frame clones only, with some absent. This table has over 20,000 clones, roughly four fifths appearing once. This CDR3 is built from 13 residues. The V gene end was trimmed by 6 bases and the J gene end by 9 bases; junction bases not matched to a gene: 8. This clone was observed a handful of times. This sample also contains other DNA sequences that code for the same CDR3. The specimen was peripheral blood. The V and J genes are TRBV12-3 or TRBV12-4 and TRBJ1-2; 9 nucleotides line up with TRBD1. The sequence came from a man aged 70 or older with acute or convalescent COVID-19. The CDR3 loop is CASRGTGLDSYTF. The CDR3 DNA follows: TGTGCCAGCAGAGGGACAGGGTTAGACAGCTACACCTTC.